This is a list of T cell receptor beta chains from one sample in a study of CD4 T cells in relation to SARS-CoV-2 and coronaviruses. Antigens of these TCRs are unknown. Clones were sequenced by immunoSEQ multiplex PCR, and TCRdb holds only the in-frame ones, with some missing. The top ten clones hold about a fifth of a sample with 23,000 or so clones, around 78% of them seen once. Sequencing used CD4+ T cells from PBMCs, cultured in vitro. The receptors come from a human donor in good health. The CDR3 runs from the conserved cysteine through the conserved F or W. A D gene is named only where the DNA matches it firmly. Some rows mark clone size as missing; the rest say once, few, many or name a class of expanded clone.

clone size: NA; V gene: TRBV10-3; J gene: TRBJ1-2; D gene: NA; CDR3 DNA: TGTGCCATCGCGGTTAACTATGGCTACACCTTC; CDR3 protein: CAIAVNYGYTF
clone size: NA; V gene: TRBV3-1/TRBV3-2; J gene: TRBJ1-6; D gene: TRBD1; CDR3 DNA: TGTGCCAGCAGCCATTCGGCCCGAAGGACAGGGGGATCACCCCTCCACTTT; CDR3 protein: CASSHSARRTGGSPLHF
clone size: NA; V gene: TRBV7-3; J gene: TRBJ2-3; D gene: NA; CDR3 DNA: TGTGCCAGCAGCTTCGGGTCTAGCACAGATACGCAGTATTTT; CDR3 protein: CASSFGSSTDTQYF
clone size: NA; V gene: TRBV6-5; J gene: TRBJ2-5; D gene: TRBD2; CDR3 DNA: TGTGCCAGCAGGACCGGACTAGCGGGAGAAAAGACCCAGTACTTC; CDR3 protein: CASRTGLAGEKTQYF
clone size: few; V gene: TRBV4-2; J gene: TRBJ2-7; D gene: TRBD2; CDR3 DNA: TGTGCCAGCAGCCAAGCACCCGGGAGGGCCCTTATGTACGAGCAGTACTTC; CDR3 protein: CASSQAPGRALMYEQYF
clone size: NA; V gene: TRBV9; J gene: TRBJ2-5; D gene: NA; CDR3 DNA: TGTGCCAGCAGCGCCGCCCCGGACTTCCAAGAGACCCAGTACTTC; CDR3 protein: CASSAAPDFQETQYF
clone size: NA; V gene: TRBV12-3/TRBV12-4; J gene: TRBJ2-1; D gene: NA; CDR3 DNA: TGTGCCAGCAGCTCGAAGGGCAATGAGCAGTTCTTC; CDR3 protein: CASSSKGNEQFF
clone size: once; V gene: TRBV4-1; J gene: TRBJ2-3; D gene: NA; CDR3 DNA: TGCGCCAGCAGCCAAGGGCCCCTGGTTGCACAGAGAGATACGCAGTATTTT; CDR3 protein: CASSQGPLVAQRDTQYF
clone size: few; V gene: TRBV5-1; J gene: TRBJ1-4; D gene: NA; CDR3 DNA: TGCGCCAGCAGGCGGGGGGATCCGAATGAAAAACTGTTTTTT; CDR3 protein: CASRRGDPNEKLFF
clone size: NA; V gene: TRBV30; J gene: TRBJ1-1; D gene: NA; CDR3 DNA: TGTGCCTGGGTGAGGGGTTTGGGCACTGAAGCTTTCTTT; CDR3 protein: CAWVRGLGTEAFF
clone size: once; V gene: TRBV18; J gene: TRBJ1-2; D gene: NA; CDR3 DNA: TGTGCCAGCTCACGAGAGGGGGACTATGGCTACACCTTC; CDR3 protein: CASSREGDYGYTF
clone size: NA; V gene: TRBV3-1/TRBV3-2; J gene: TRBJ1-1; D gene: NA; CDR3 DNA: TGTGCCTCCCGGGGGCAGGCTGAAGCTTTCTTT; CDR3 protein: CASRGQAEAFF
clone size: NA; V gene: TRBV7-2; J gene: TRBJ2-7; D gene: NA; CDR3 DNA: TGTGCCAGCAGCTTAGTGTCATGGGAGCAGTACTTC; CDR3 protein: CASSLVSWEQYF
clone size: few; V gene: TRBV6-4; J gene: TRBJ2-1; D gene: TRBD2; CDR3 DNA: TGTGCCAGCAGTGACGGGACTAGCGGGCACAATGAGCAGTTCTTC; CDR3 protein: CASSDGTSGHNEQFF
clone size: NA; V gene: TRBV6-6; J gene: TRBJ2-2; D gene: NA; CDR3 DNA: TGTGCCAGCAGTACACCAACAGGGAAGAACACCGGGGAGCTGTTTTTT; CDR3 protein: CASSTPTGKNTGELFF
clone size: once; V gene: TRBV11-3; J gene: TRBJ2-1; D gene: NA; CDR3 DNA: TGTGCCAGCAGCTTAGAGATGGGTGAGCAGTTCTTC; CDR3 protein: CASSLEMGEQFF
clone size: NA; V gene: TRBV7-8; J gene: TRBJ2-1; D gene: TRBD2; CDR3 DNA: TGTGCCAGCAGCCCGGACGGGACTAACTACAATGAGCAGTTCTTC; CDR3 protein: CASSPDGTNYNEQFF